Each of the 25 T cell receptor beta chains below was sequenced from the same sample in a study of blood T cell repertoires in COVID-19. Only in-frame clones appear in the TCRdb table, and some are missing; sequencing was by immunoSEQ multiplex PCR. Here the sample spans over 150,000 clones, approximately 80% being singletons. Material: peripheral blood. The source is a human donor in a cohort sampled during active COVID-19.

In this sample, this clone turned up a few times. This chain links TRBV7-9 with TRBJ1-2; unclear D gene. Looked up from germline, CDR1 is SEHNR and CDR2 is FQNEAQ (reference sequence). V dropped 5 bases and J dropped 2 bases, with 12 bases sitting between them. The CDR3 extends over 14 amino acids. CDR3: CASSPSPGNYGYTF. CDR3 nucleotides: TGTGCCAGCAGCCCCTCCCCGGGGAACTATGGCTACACCTTC.

The chain is built from TRBV18 and TRBJ1-4; D ambiguous. From germline, CDR1 is KGHSH and CDR2 LQKENI. This CDR3 comprises 16 residues. V lost 5 bases, J lost 0 bases, and 13 bases lay in between. CDR3 sequence: CASSTKAVATNEKLFF. In DNA, the CDR3 is TGTGCCAGCTCAACTAAGGCGGTTGCAACTAATGAAAAACTGTTTTTT.

This clone appeared once. The V and J genes are TRBV2 and TRBJ2-4; D uncertain. The CDR3 runs to 14 residues. Trimming removed 6 bases at V and 0 bases at J, with 9 bases between. CDR1 SNHLY and CDR2 FYNNEI come from the germline V gene. The CDR3 DNA follows: TGTGCCAGCAGCGAGCAATTAGCCAAAAACATTCAGTACTTC. Amino acids: CASSEQLAKNIQYF.

CDR3 residues: CASSLRLAGGASSYEQYF. DNA for the CDR3: TGTGCCAGCAGCTTACGGCTAGCGGGGGGCGCCAGCTCCTACGAGCAGTACTTC. The chain employs TRBV7-2 and TRBJ2-7; 11 positions match TRBD2. Germline V lookup: CDR1 SGHTA, CDR2 FQGNSA. This CDR3 spans 18 amino acids. J gave up 0 bases and V 2 bases, and 9 bases lay outside the gene matches.

V is TRBV19 and J is TRBJ2-1; no reliable D call. Germline V gives CDR1 LNHDA, CDR2 SQIVND (reference sequence). CDR3 length: 11 amino acids. V gave up 4 bases and J gave up 10 bases, with 8 bases separating them. Here the CDR3 reads CASSTPTEQFF. The CDR3 DNA sequence: TGTGCCAGTAGTACCCCGACAGAGCAGTTCTTC.

The chain links TRBV11-1 to TRBJ2-5; 7 positions agree with TRBD2. Germline V gene data show CDR1 as SGHAT and CDR2 as FQDESV (reference sequence). The CDR3 runs 16 residues. The J segment lost 5 bases and the V segment lost 5 bases, leaving 14 bases of the junction unmatched. DNA for the CDR3: TGTGCCAGCAGCGAAGGGACGGGGGGTTCATATGAGACCCAGTACTTC. It encodes CASSEGTGGSYETQYF.

This clone was seen a handful of times. V and J are TRBV7-9 and TRBJ1-1; TRBD1 might be the D (6 bases). Trimming shortened V by 5 bases and J by 4 bases, and 23 bases separated the two germline ends. CDR3 length: 17 amino acids. Germline V lookup: CDR1 SEHNR, CDR2 FQNEAQ (reference sequence). The CDR3 DNA follows: TGTGCCAGCAGCCACACAAAAAGCTTACAGGGTGGCACTGAAGCTTTCTTT. Amino acids: CASSHTKSLQGGTEAFF.

In its sample, this clone was seen once. The chain carries TRBV24-1 and TRBJ2-5; 7 nucleotides agree with TRBD1. Germline V gives CDR1 KGHDR, CDR2 SFDVKD. This CDR3 is 14 amino acids long. Trimming removed 4 bases from V and 4 bases from J; junction bases left unmatched: 5. The CDR3 DNA is TGTGCCACCAGTGACCCAGGGACAGCAGAGACCCAGTACTTC. Protein: CATSDPGTAETQYF.

On this clone itself: Sequence at one end of the junction differs from germline and may be a read error. The genes are TRBV2 and TRBJ2-1, with 9 nucleotides matching TRBD2. CDR1 SNHLY and CDR2 FYNNEI come from the germline V gene. This CDR3 has 14 residues. The CDR3 coding sequence is TGTGCCACGCAGGGGCGGGGGGGCCACAAAGAGCAGTTCTTC. It codes for CATQGRGGHKEQFF.

The V call is TRBV30, the J call TRBJ1-1; D possibly corresponds to TRBD1 (5 bases). V was pared by 0 bases and J by 2 bases, with 13 bases between. CDR1 and CDR2 from the germline V gene are GTSNPN and SVGIG (reference sequence). The CDR3 contains 15 residues. The CDR3 DNA follows: TGTGCCTGGAGTGTAGGGCTCAGGGTCAACACTGAAGCTTTCTTT. Protein sequence: CAWSVGLRVNTEAFF.

The J gene is TRBJ2-7, the V gene TRBV5-6, with a possible D match to TRBD1 (6 bases). Germline values: CDR1 SGHDT, CDR2 YYEEEE. The CDR3 length is 14 residues. The V and J ends lost 4 bases and 0 bases respectively, with 11 bases between them. The CDR3 DNA sequence: TGTGCCAGCAGCAACGGACAGAGCTCCTACGAGCAGTACTTC. Protein: CASSNGQSSYEQYF.

This chain's CDR3 is CASSRGIEAFF. In nucleotides, the CDR3 is TGTGCCAGCAGTCGGGGTATTGAAGCTTTCTTT. The chain uses TRBV6-5 and TRBJ1-1; D ambiguous. With 5 bases removed from V and 7 bases from J, the gap between germline ends came to 8 bases. The length of the CDR3 is 11 residues. Germline V CDR1 and CDR2: MNHEY, SVGAGI.

The chain couples TRBV10-3 to TRBJ1-2, with 9 nucleotides matching TRBD1. J was trimmed by 8 bases and V by 6 bases; bases with no gene match: 7. This CDR3 spans 13 amino acids. Germline V CDR1 and CDR2: ENHRY, SYGVKD. The CDR3: CAIRPGQGGGYTF. CDR3 coding DNA: TGTGCCATCAGACCGGGACAGGGAGGGGGCTACACCTTC.

This chain joins TRBV2 and TRBJ1-6, with TRBD1 identical over 7 bases. The germline CDR1 and CDR2 sequences are SNHLY and FYNNEI. Germline trimming cut 6 bases from V and 5 bases from J; bases unmatched to any gene: 7. CDR3 size: 15 residues. The CDR3 reads CASRSSGTDNSPLHF. CDR3 bases: TGTGCCAGCAGATCCTCCGGGACAGATAATTCACCCCTCCACTTT.

The chain couples TRBV27 to TRBJ1-6; D is ambiguous. Trimming pared 2 bases from V and 4 bases from J, leaving 9 bases between. The CDR3 is made up of 15 amino acids. Germline CDR1 MNHEY, CDR2 SMNVEV (reference sequence). This CDR3 is CASSLGRFYNSPLHF. The CDR3 DNA reads TGTGCCAGCAGTTTAGGCAGATTTTATAATTCACCCCTCCACTTT.

The V call is TRBV2, the J call TRBJ2-1, with 7 bases fitting TRBD1. The CDR3 extends over 14 amino acids. V was clipped by 7 bases and J by 4 bases; unmatched bases: 7. CDR1 is SNHLY, CDR2 FYNNEI, per germline. The CDR3 bases are TGTGCCAGCACCCCGACAGGGCTTTACAATGAGCAGTTCTTC. Amino acids: CASTPTGLYNEQFF.

The chain has TRBV5-1 and TRBJ2-2; D is unresolved. The V end lost 0 bases, the J end lost 3 bases, and 21 bases lay between the germline ends. The CDR3 consists of 19 residues. In germline, CDR1 is SGHRS, CDR2 YFSETQ. The CDR3 DNA follows: TGCGCCAGCAGCTTGGCCGGGTTCGGCCGCGGTTGGGACACCGGGGAGCTGTTTTTT. Translating gives CASSLAGFGRGWDTGELFF.

The chain combines TRBV7-9 with TRBJ1-4; weak D call: TRBD1 (5 bases). Trimming pared 6 bases from V and 3 bases from J, leaving 14 bases between. The CDR3 runs 15 residues. Germline V CDR1 and CDR2: SEHNR, FQNEAQ (reference sequence). The CDR3 loop reads CASSPPGLANEKLFF. Written as DNA, the CDR3 is TGTGCCAGCAGTCCACCGGGACTGGCTAATGAAAAACTGTTTTTT. Looking up the rest from reference TRBV7-9 and TRBJ1-4 gives the full variable domain: DTGVSQNPRHKITKRGQNVTFRCDPISEHNRLYWYRQTLGQGPEFLTYFQNEAQLEKSRLLSDRFSAERPKGSFSTLEIQRTEQGDSAMYLCASSPPGLANEKLFFGSGTQLSVL.

The rearrangement joins TRBV6-6 to TRBJ1-4, with 7 nucleotides matching TRBD1. CDR3 length: 17 residues. Germline CDR1 reads MNHNY; CDR2 reads SVGAGI (reference sequence). Trimming removed 5 bases from V and 6 bases from J; junction bases left unmatched: 15. DNA of the CDR3: TGTGCCAGCAGTCACGCGCCACCGGGACAGCCCGATGAAAAACTGTTTTTT. Its protein is CASSHAPPGQPDEKLFF.

The genes are TRBV19 and TRBJ1-5; 10 bases line up with TRBD1. The CDR3 extends over 16 amino acids. J gave up 6 bases and V 3 bases, and 8 bases lay outside the gene matches. CDR1 is LNHDA, CDR2 SQIVND, per germline (reference sequence). The CDR3 reads CASSIGWTGGTQPQHF. The CDR3 nucleotides read TGTGCCAGTAGTATTGGGTGGACAGGGGGGACTCAGCCCCAGCATTTT.

This sequence joins TRBV5-1 and TRBJ1-2, with D possibly TRBD1 on 5 matching bases. Trimming shortened V by 0 bases and J by 4 bases, and 10 bases separated the two germline ends. The CDR3 has 14 residues. CDR1 and CDR2 (germline): SGHRS, YFSETQ. Here the CDR3 DNA reads TGCGCCAGCAGCTTGGACAGGACCTCCTATGGCTACACCTTC. It codes for CASSLDRTSYGYTF.

This sequence joins TRBV7-9 and TRBJ2-1; TRBD1 aligns across 9 bases. Germline trimming cut 5 bases from V and 9 bases from J; bases unmatched to any gene: 14. The CDR3 runs 16 residues. CDR1 is SEHNR and CDR2 is FQNEAQ in the germline V gene (reference sequence). This chain's CDR3 is CASSPPGQGRASEQFF. CDR3 nucleotide sequence: TGTGCCAGCAGCCCACCGGGACAGGGAAGGGCAAGTGAGCAGTTCTTC.

The CDR3 DNA reads TGCAGTGCTAGTGTTCGCGGGGGGATCTTGAATGAGCAGTTCTTC. Translated, it gives CSASVRGGILNEQFF. The gene calls are TRBV20-1 and TRBJ2-1, with 8 bases fitting TRBD2. The CDR3 length is 15 residues. Germline CDR1 DFQATT, CDR2 SNEGSKA (reference sequence). V was pared by 3 bases and J by 7 bases, with 11 bases of the junction left unmatched.

The rearrangement uses TRBV29-1 and TRBJ2-4, with D perhaps TRBD1 (6 bases). The germline V and J ends were trimmed by 2 bases and 1 base, with 6 bases remaining between them. CDR3 size: 13 residues. CDR1 is SQVTM and CDR2 is ANQGSEA in the germline V gene. CDR3 sequence: CSVETGAKNIQYF. CDR3 DNA: TGCAGCGTTGAAACAGGGGCCAAAAACATTCAGTACTTC.

V usage is TRBV19 and J usage is TRBJ1-5; 10 bases fit TRBD1. This CDR3 region has 15 residues. Germline CDR1 is LNHDA and CDR2 is SQIVND (reference sequence). J was trimmed by 2 bases and V by 9 bases; bases with no gene match: 7. The CDR3 DNA is TGTGCCAGCCGACCAGGACAGGGGGGCAATCAGCCCCAGCATTTT. Translating it yields CASRPGQGGNQPQHF.